This T cell receptor beta chain was sequenced in a study of T cell changes during pregnancy in multiple sclerosis. Profiling relied on immunoSEQ multiplex PCR, and the TCRdb table lists in-frame clones only, not all of them. The table records 60,000 to 85,000 clones, around 94% of them present only once. This TCR was recovered from a female donor with multiple sclerosis, enrolled in a pregnancy study. The specimen was peripheral blood, collected in the third trimester of pregnancy.

CDR3 bases: TGTGCCAGCAGCTTACGGACTAGCGGACCCACCGGGGAGCTGTTTTTT. This codes for CASSLRTSGPTGELFF. The chain couples TRBV7-3 to TRBJ2-2, with 10 bases fitting TRBD2. The CDR3 is made up of 16 amino acids. V gave up 2 bases and J gave up 4 bases; unmatched junction bases: 4. The germline gives CDR1 SGHTA, CDR2 FQGTGA. The full variable domain, completed using reference TRBV7-3 and TRBJ2-2, is GAGVSQTPSNKVTEKGKYVELRCDPISGHTALYWYRQSLGQGPEFLIYFQGTGAADDSGLPNDRFFAVRPEGSVSTLKIQRTERGDSAVYLCASSLRTSGPTGELFFGEGSRLTVL.